This T cell receptor (beta chain) was sequenced during a study of CD8 T cells in ankylosing spondylitis. It was by quantitative 5'-RACE with molecular barcodes that TCR beta libraries were made. TCRdb used MiXCR to reprocess the 5' RACE reads, holding one entry per CDR3 protein. Seen here are about 130,000 distinct CDR3 sequences, around 8.5% observed once, and the top ten hold approximately 3.3%. The germline V gene has CDR1 LNHDA and CDR2 SQIVND (reference sequence). Trimming stripped 5 bases from V and 3 bases from J, with 10 bases between. The CDR3 has 14 amino acids. The study, taken as a whole, reports: There were earlier reports of some motif variants in reactive arthritis synovial fluid and blood. Disease-linked clones, CD8+, were relatively rare in peripheral blood.

This clonotype came up once. Its target is unknown. This sequence joins TRBV19 and TRBJ2-2; no definite D call. This sequence originates from a male donor with ankylosing spondylitis or in good health (not recorded which). The sample taken for sequencing was blood, either unsorted or a sorted T cell fraction (not recorded which). As DNA, the CDR3 is TGTGCCAGTAGTCCCCCCGTGGACACCGGGGAGCTGTTTTTT. Its translation is CASSPPVDTGELFF.